This T cell receptor (beta chain) was recorded in a study of T-cell reconstitution after alpha-beta-depleted transplantation in children. During its preparation, the TCRbeta library received unique molecular identifiers. TCRdb re-called the PCR reads through MiXCR, storing one row per CDR3 protein. The profile shows roughly 200,000 distinct CDR3 sequences, 6.6% of them singletons. This CDR3 region has 15 residues. J gave up 7 bases and V 1 base, and 5 bases lay outside the gene matches. The V gene's germline CDR1 is SGHTA and CDR2 FQGNSA. Points from the study as a whole: Reportedly, roughly two months post-transplant, alpha-beta T cells arose from several hundred expanded graft clones. It was newly produced T cells that mostly accounted for T-cell counts and diversity one year after transplant.

This clonotype was recorded at least ten times. What it recognizes is unknown. This sequence originates from a boy aged 2-15 years with acute lymphoblastic leukemia, due to receive a stem cell transplant. Sequenced material: PBMCs, taken before TCRalphabeta/CD19-depleted stem cell transplant. The chain recombines TRBV7-2 with TRBJ2-2, with 8 bases matching TRBD2. CDR3 protein: CASSLDGRADGELFF. The CDR3 bases are TGTGCCAGCAGCTTAGACGGGAGGGCCGACGGGGAGCTGTTTTTT.